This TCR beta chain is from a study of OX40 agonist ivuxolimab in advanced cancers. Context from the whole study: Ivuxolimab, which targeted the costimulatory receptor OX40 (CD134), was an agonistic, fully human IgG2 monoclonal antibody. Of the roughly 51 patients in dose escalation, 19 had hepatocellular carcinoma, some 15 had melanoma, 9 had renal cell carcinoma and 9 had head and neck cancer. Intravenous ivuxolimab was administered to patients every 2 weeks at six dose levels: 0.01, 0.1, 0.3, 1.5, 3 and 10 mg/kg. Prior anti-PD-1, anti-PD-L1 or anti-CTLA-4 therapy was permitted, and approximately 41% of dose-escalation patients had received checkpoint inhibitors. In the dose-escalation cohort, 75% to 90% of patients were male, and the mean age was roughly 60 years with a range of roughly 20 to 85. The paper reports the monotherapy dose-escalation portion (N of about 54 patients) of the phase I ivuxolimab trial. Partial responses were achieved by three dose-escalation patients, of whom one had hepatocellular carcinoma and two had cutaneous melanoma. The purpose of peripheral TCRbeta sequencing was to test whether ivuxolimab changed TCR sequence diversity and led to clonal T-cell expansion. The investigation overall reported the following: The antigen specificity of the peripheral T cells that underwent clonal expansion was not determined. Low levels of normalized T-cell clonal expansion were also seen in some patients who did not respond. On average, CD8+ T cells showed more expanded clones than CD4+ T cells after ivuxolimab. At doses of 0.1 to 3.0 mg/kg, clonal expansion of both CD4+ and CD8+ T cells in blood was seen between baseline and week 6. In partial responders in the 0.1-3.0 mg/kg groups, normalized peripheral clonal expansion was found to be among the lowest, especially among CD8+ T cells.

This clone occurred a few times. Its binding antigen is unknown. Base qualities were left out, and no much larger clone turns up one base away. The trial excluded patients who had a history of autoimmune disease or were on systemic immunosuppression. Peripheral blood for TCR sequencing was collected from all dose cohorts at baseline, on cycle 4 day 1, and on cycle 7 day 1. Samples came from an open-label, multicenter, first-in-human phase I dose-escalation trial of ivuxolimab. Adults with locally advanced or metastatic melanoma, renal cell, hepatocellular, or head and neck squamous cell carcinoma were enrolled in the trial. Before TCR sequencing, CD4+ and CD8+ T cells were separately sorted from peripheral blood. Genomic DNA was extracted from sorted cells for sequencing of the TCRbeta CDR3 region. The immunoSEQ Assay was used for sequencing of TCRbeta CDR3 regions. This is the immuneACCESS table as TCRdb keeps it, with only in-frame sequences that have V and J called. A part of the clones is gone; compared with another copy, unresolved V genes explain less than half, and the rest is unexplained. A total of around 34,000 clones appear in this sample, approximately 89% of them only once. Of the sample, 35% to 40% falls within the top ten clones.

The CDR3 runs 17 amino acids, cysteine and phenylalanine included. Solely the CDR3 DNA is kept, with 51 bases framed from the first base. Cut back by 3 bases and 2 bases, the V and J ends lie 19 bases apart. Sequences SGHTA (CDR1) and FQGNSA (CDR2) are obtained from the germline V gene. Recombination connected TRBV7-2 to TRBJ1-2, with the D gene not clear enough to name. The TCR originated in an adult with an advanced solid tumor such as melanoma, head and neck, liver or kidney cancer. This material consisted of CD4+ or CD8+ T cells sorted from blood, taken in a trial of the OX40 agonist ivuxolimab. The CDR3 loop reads CASSLGSLSALNYGYTF. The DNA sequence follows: TGTGCCAGCAGCTTGGGCAGCCTATCGGCCTTGAACTATGGCTACACCTTC.